What follows is one TCR beta chain and its context. Its antigen is currently unknown. Measured with immunoSEQ multiplex PCR; TCRdb has only the in-frame clones, and not every one. The sample lists roughly 87,000 clones; 70% to 90% were seen once. V shed 5 bases and J shed 6 bases, with 11 bases lying between them. CDR3 length: 12 amino acids. In germline, CDR1 is SGHNT, CDR2 YENEEA. The data are from a study of T cell responses to AZD1222 COVID-19 vaccine. Study-level points and caveats: Most donors were white British, females outnumbered males, and clonal diversity was possibly underestimated. Reportedly, nearly half the spike-specific TCRs target unmutated variant regions. Only 5 or 6 AZD1222 recipients were seropositive at baseline. Dominant CD4 TCR responses targeted spike regions 160-218 and 743-854.

This clonotype was obtained from an adult who received the AZD1222 COVID-19 vaccine. Sequenced material: peripheral blood, taken 28 days after the second AZD1222 dose. The chain employs TRBV11-3 and TRBJ2-7; no firm D call. In DNA form, the CDR3 reads TGTGCCAGCAGCCCCTCGACGGGCGAGCAGTACTTC. Translating it yields CASSPSTGEQYF.